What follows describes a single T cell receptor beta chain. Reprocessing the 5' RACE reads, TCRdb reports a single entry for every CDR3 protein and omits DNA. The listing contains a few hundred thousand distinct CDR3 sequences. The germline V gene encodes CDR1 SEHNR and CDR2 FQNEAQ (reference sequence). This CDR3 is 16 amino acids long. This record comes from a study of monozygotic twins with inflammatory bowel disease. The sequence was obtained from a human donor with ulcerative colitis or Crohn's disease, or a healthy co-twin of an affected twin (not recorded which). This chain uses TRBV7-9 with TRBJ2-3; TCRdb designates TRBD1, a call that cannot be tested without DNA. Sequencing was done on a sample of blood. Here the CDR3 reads CASTPGGAPGTDTQYF.